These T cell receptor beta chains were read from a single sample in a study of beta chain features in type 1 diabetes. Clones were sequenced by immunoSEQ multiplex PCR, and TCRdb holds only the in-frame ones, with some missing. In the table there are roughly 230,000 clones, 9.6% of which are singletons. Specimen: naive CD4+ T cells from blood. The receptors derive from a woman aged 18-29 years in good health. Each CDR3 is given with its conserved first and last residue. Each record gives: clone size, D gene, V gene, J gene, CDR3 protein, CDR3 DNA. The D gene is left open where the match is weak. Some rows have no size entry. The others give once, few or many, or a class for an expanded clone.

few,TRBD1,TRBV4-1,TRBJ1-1,CASSQERRGQGVTEAFF,TGCGCCAGCAGCCAAGAACGGAGGGGACAGGGGGTAACTGAAGCTTTCTTT
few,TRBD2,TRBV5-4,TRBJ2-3,CASSLTSGATDTQYF,TGTGCCAGCAGCCTAACTAGCGGGGCAACAGATACGCAGTATTTT
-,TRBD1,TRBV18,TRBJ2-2,CASSPLSTGPNTGELFF,TGTGCCAGCTCACCACTTTCGACAGGGCCGAACACCGGGGAGCTGTTTTTT
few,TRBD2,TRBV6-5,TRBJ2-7,CASSYSPSGGPYEQYF,TGTGCCAGCAGTTACTCGCCTAGCGGGGGTCCCTACGAGCAGTACTTC
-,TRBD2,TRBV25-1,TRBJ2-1,CASSPEGLAWDNEQFF,TGTGCCAGCAGTCCCGAGGGACTAGCGTGGGACAATGAGCAGTTCTTC
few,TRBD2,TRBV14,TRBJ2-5,CASSRITSGGPETQYF,TGTGCCAGCAGCCGGATTACTAGCGGGGGTCCAGAGACCCAGTACTTC
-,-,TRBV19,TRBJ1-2,CASMGSGYTF,TGTGCCAGTATGGGTAGCGGCTACACCTTC
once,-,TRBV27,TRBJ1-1,CASSYTGLMNTEAFF,TGTGCCAGCAGTTACACGGGACTGATGAACACTGAAGCTTTCTTT
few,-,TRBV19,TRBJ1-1,CASSPLGRTEAFF,TGTGCCAGTAGTCCCTTGGGGAGGACTGAAGCTTTCTTT
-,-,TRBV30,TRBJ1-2,CAWSHRSSNYGYTF,TGTGCCTGGAGTCACAGGAGCTCTAACTATGGCTACACCTTC
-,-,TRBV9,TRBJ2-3,CASSVGPGTDTQYF,TGTGCCAGCAGCGTAGGCCCAGGCACAGATACGCAGTATTTT
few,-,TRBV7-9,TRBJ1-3,CASSPILSSGNTIYF,TGTGCCAGCAGCCCAATCCTCAGCTCTGGAAACACCATATATTTT
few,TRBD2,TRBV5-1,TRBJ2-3,CASSRTSGRPSGTDTQYF,TGCGCCAGCAGTCGAACTAGCGGGAGACCGTCGGGCACAGATACGCAGTATTTT
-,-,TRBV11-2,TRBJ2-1,CASRSPGRGVDEQFF,TGTGCCAGCAGGTCACCGGGCCGCGGGGTCGATGAGCAGTTCTTC
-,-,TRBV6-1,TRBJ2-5,CASRGLGQETQYF,TGTGCCAGCAGGGGGCTGGGACAAGAGACCCAGTACTTC
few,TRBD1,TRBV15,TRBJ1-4,CATSRTGTGNEKLFF,TGTGCCACCAGCAGAACCGGGACAGGGAATGAAAAACTGTTTTTT
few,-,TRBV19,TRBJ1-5,CASSTSNQPQHF,TGTGCCAGTAGTACGAGCAATCAGCCCCAGCATTTT
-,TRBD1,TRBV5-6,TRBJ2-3,CASSLGQGASTDTQYF,TGTGCCAGCAGCCTCGGACAGGGGGCTAGCACAGATACGCAGTATTTT
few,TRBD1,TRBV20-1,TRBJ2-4,CSARPTGIGYF,TGCAGTGCTAGACCGACAGGGATAGGTTACTTC
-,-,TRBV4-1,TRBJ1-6,CASSQDAGYSPLHF,TGCGCCAGCAGCCAAGATGCAGGGTATTCACCCCTCCACTTT
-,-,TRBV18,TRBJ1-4,CASSPELTNEKLFF,TGTGCCAGCTCACCAGAGTTAACTAATGAAAAACTGTTTTTT
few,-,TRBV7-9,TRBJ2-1,CASSPRGASYNEQFF,TGTGCCAGCAGCCCCAGGGGGGCCTCCTACAATGAGCAGTTCTTC
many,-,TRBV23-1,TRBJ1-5,CASSQSLRGCQPQHF,TGCGCCAGCAGTCAATCACTAAGGGGGTGCCAGCCCCAGCATTTT
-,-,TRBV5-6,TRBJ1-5,CASSLAGGSNQPQHF,TGTGCCAGCAGCTTGGCGGGGGGCAGCAATCAGCCCCAGCATTTT
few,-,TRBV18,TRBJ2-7,CASSPLDSSYEQYF,TGTGCCAGCTCACCTTTAGACAGCTCCTACGAGCAGTACTTC
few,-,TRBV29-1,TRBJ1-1,CSAGGQANTEAFF,TGCAGCGCGGGGGGGCAGGCGAACACTGAAGCTTTCTTT
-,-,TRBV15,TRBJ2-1,CATSSRLGGGSVDEQFF,TGTGCCACCAGCAGCCGGTTAGGGGGGGGTAGTGTCGATGAGCAGTTCTTC
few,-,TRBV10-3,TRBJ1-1,CAIRTELNTEAFF,TGTGCCATCAGGACAGAGTTGAACACTGAAGCTTTCTTT
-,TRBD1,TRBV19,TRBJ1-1,CASSKGQGYTEAFF,TGTGCCAGTAGTAAGGGACAGGGGTACACTGAAGCTTTCTTT
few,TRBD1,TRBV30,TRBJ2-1,CAWTPGQGVFNEQFF,TGTGCCTGGACGCCGGGCCAGGGGGTATTCAATGAGCAGTTCTTC
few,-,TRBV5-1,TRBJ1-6,CASSLGSVLDNSPLHF,TGCGCCAGCAGCTTGGGGAGTGTTCTCGATAATTCACCCCTCCACTTT
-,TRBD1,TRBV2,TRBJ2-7,CASSGRTGGANEQYF,TGTGCCAGCAGTGGTCGGACAGGGGGCGCGAACGAGCAGTACTTC
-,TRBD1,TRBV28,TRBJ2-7,CASSSGQGSEQYF,TGTGCCAGCAGTTCGGGACAGGGTAGCGAGCAGTACTTC
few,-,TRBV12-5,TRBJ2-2,CASGLVRFSDNNTGELFF,TGTGCTAGTGGTTTGGTACGTTTCTCGGACAACAACACCGGGGAGCTGTTTTTT
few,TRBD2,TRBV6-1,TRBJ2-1,CASSERSGGAYNEQFF,TGTGCCAGCAGCGAAAGGAGCGGGGGGGCCTACAATGAGCAGTTCTTC
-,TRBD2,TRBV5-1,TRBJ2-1,CASSLALAGDNEQFF,TGCGCCAGCAGCTTGGCACTAGCGGGGGACAATGAGCAGTTCTTC
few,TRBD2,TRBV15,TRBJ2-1,CATSSLAGGFYNEQFF,TGTGCCACCAGCAGCCTTGCGGGGGGATTCTACAATGAGCAGTTCTTC
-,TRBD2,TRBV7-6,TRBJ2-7,CASSTILAGGPYEQYF,TGTGCCAGCAGCACTATACTAGCGGGAGGCCCCTACGAGCAGTACTTC
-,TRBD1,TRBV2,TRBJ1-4,CASKPGAGGNEKLFF,TGTGCCAGCAAACCCGGGGCAGGGGGGAATGAAAAACTGTTTTTT
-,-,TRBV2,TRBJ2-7,CASRGGSGFYEQYF,TGTGCCAGCAGGGGAGGATCGGGTTTCTACGAGCAGTACTTC
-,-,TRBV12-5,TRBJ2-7,CASGFGYEQYF,TGTGCTAGTGGTTTCGGCTACGAGCAGTACTTC
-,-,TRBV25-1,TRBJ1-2,CASTPDSHVYGYTF,TGTGCCAGCACCCCGGACAGTCATGTCTATGGCTACACCTTC
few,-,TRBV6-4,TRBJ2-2,CASSELEGAGELFF,TGTGCCAGCAGTGAATTGGAAGGGGCCGGGGAGCTGTTTTTT
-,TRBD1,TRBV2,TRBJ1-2,CASRADRAGYTF,TGTGCCAGCAGAGCCGACAGGGCCGGCTACACCTTC
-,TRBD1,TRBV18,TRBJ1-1,CASSGLTGVNTEAFF,TGTGCCAGCTCAGGATTGACAGGGGTGAACACTGAAGCTTTCTTT
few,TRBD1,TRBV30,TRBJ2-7,CAWRGDRDLYEQYF,TGTGCCTGGAGGGGGGACAGGGATTTGTACGAGCAGTACTTC
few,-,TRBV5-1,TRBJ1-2,CASSLETGPYGYTF,TGCGCCAGCAGCTTGGAGACAGGTCCCTATGGCTACACCTTC
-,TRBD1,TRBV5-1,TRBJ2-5,CASSLTGQGEAETQYF,TGCGCCAGCAGCTTAACCGGACAGGGAGAGGCGGAGACCCAGTACTTC
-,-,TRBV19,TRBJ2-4,CASSSLKATGMLAKNIQYF,TGTGCCAGTAGTTCCCTCAAGGCCACAGGGATGCTAGCCAAAAACATTCAGTACTTC